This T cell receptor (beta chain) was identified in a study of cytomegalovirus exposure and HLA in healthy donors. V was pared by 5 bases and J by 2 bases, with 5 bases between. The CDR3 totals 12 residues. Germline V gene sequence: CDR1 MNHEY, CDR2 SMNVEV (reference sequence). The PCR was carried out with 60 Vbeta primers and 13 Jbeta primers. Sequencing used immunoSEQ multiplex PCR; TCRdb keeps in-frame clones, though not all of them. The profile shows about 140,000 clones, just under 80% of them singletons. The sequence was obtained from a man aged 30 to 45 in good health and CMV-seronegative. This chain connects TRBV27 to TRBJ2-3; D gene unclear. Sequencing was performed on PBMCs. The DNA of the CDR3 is TGTGCCAGCAGTCCAAACACAGATACGCAGTATTTT. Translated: CASSPNTDTQYF.